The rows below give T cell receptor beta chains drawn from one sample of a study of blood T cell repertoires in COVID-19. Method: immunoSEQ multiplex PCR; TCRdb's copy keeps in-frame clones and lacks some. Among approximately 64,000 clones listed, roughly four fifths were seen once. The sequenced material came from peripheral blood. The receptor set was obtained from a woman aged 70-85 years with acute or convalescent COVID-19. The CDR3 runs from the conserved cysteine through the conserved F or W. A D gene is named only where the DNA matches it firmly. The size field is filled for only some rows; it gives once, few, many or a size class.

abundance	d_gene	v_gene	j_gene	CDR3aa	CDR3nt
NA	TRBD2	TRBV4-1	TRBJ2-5	CASSHPGRLAGYRQETQYF	TGCGCCAGCAGCCACCCCGGGAGGCTAGCGGGATATCGGCAAGAGACCCAGTACTTC
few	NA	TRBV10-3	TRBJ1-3	CAISNGTLSGNTIYF	TGTGCCATCAGTAATGGGACACTCTCTGGAAACACCATATATTTT
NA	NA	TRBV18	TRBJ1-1	CASSPTQSGGAGAFF	TGTGCCAGCTCACCAACACAATCGGGGGGGGCGGGAGCTTTCTTT
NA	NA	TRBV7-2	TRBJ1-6	CASSLVLEGGLSPLHF	TGTGCCAGCAGCTTAGTGCTAGAGGGCGGCCTTTCACCCCTCCACTTT
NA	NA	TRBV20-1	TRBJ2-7	CSARSVFEQYF	TGCAGTGCTAGGTCTGTTTTCGAGCAGTACTTC
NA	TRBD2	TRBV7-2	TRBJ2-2	CASSLGAGGSVGELFF	TGTGCCAGCAGCTTAGGGGCGGGGGGATCGGTCGGGGAGCTGTTTTTT
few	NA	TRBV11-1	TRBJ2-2	CASSLSVGELFF	TGTGCCAGCAGCTTATCGGTGGGGGAGCTGTTTTTT
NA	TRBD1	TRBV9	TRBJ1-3	CASSQGVSGNTIYF	TGTGCCAGCAGTCAGGGGGTGTCTGGAAACACCATATATTTT
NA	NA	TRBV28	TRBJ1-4	CASSRTGPNEKLFF	TGTGCCAGCAGTCGAACAGGCCCTAATGAAAAACTGTTTTTT
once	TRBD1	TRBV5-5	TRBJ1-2	CASSMLQGAYGYTF	TGTGCCAGCAGCATGCTACAGGGGGCCTATGGCTACACCTTC
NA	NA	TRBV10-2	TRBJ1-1	CATGSVRLMNTEAFF	TGCGCCACCGGTTCTGTGAGGCTAATGAACACTGAAGCTTTCTTT
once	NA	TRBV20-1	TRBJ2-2	CSASPGVNTGELFF	TGCAGTGCTAGTCCCGGGGTCAACACCGGGGAGCTGTTTTTT
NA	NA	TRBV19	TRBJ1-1	CASSIAGGMNTEAFF	TGTGCCAGTAGTATAGCCGGGGGGATGAACACTGAAGCTTTCTTT
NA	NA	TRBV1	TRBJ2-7	CTSSQDWGKAGTTYEQYF	TGCACCAGCAGCCAAGATTGGGGCAAAGCGGGGACCACCTACGAGCAGTACTTC
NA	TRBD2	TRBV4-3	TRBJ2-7	CASSQDLERGAYEQYF	TGCGCCAGCAGCCAAGATTTGGAGCGGGGGGCCTACGAGCAGTACTTC
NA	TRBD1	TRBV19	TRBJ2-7	CASSISATGSYEQYF	TGTGCCAGTAGTATTTCTGCGACAGGGTCCTACGAGCAGTACTTC
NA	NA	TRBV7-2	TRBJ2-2	CASSLLGVGELFF	TGTGCCAGCAGCTTACTAGGGGTCGGGGAGCTGTTTTTT
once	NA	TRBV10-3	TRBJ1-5	CAISASNQPQHF	TGTGCCATCAGTGCTTCTAATCAGCCCCAGCATTTT
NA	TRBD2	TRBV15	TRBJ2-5	CATSIRGGAGGQRETQYF	TGTGCCACCAGCATAAGAGGGGGAGCGGGAGGGCAGAGGGAGACCCAGTACTTC
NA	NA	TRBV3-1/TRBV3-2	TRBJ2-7	CASSPKQASSYEQYF	TGTGCCAGCAGCCCAAAACAAGCGAGCTCCTACGAGCAGTACTTC
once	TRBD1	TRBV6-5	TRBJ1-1	CASSYSDRGTEAFF	TGTGCCAGCAGTTACTCGGACAGGGGCACTGAAGCTTTCTTT
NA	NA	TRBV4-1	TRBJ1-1	CASSQDRNTEAFF	TGCGCCAGCAGCCAAGATAGAAACACTGAAGCTTTCTTT